This T cell receptor beta chain was sequenced for a study of blood T cell repertoires in COVID-19. Study-level information: T cells, B-cell-depleted T cells, or PBMCs provided the cDNA or gDNA that served as material.

With 4 bases clipped from V and 3 bases from J, the junction kept 4 bases outside the gene matches. The CDR3 is 15 residues long. Germline lookup yields CDR1 SGHRS and CDR2 YFSETQ. Each recovered donor of Cohort 3 presented with two negative PCRs, clearance, or symptom resolution. The assay was immunoSEQ multiplex PCR, and TCRdb's table has in-frame clones only and misses some. The sample holds 190,000 or so clones; 80% to 90% are singletons and the top ten take about 1.2%. The receptor's source is a man under 40 who had recovered from COVID-19. This rearrangement joins TRBV5-1 to TRBJ2-2; 9 positions match TRBD1. Input material: PBMCs or T cells enriched from blood (not recorded which). CDR3 coding DNA: TGCGCCAGCAGCCCGGGACAGGGTTACACCGGGGAGCTGTTTTTT. It specifies CASSPGQGYTGELFF.